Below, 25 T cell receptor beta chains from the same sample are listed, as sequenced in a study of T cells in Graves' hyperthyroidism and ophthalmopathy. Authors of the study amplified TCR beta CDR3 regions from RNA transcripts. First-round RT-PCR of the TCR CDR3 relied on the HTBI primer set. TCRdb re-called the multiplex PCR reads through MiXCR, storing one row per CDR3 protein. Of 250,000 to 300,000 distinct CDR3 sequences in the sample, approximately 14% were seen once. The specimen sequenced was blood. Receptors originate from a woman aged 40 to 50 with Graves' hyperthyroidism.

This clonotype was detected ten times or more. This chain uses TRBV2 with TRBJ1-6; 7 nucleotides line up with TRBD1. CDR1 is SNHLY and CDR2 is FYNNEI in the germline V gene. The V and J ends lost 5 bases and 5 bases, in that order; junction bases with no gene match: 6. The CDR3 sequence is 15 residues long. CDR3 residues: CASSTGVNDNSPLHF. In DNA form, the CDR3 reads TGTGCCAGCAGTACAGGGGTGAATGATAATTCACCCCTCCACTTT.

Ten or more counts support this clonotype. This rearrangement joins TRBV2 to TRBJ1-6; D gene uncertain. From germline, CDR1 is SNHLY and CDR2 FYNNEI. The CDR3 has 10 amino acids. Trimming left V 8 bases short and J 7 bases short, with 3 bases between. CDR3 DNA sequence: TGTGCCAGCCGGAATTCACCCCTCCACTTT. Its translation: CASRNSPLHF.

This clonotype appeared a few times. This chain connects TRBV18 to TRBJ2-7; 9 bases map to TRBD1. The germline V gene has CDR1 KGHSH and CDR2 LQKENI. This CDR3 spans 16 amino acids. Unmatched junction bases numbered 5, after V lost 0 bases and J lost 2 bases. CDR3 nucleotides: TGTGCCAGCTCACCACCGAACAGGGGGCAGACCTACGAGCAGTACTTC. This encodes CASSPPNRGQTYEQYF.

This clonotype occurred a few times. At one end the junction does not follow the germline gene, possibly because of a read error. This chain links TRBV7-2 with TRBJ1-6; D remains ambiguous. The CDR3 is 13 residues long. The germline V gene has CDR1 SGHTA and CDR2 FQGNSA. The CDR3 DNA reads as TGTGCCAGCAGCCCCCCAGGAAATTCACCCCCCCACTTT. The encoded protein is CASSPPGNSPPHF.

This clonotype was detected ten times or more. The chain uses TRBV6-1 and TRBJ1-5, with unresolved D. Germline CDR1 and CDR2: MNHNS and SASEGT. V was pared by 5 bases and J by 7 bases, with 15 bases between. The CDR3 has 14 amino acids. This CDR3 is CASSPGGPWQPQHF. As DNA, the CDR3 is TGTGCCAGCAGTCCAGGCGGGCCCTGGCAGCCCCAGCATTTT.

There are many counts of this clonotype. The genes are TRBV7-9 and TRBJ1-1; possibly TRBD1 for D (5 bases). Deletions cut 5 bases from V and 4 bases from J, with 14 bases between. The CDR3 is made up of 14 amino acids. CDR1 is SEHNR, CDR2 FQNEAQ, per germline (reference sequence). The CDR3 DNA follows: TGTGCCAGCAGCCCAGTTCGGGGGGTCACTGAAGCTTTCTTT. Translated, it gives CASSPVRGVTEAFF.

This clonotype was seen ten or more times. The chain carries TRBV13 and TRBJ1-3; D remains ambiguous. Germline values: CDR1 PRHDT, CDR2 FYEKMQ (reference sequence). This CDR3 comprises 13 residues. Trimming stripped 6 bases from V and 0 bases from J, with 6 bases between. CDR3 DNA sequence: TGTGCCAGCAGGAAACCCTCTGGAAACACCATATATTTT. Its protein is CASRKPSGNTIYF.

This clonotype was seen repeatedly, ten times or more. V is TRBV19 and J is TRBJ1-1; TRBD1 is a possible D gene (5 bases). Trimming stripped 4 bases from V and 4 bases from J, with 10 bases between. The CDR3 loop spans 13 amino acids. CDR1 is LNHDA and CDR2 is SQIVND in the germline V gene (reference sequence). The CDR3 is CASSRGGTTEAFF. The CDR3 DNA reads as TGTGCCAGTAGTAGGGGAGGGACCACTGAAGCTTTCTTT. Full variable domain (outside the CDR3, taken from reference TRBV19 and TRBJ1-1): DGGITQSPKYLFRKEGQNVTLSCEQNLNHDAMYWYRQDPGQGLRLIYYSQIVNDFQKGDIAEGYSVSREKKESFPLTVTSAQKNPTAFYLCASSRGGTTEAFFGQGTRLTVV.

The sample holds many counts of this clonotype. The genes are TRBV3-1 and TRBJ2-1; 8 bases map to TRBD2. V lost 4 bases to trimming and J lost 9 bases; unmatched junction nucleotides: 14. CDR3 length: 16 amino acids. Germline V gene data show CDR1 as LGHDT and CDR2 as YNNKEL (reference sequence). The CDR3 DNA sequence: TGTGCCAGCAGCCCCCAATCCGGGACTAGAGGAAGTGAGCAGTTCTTC. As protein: CASSPQSGTRGSEQFF.

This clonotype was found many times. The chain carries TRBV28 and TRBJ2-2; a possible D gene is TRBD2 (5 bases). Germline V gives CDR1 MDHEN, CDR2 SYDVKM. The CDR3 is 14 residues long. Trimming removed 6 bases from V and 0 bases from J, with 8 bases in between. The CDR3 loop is CASSGNANTGELFF. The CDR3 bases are TGTGCCAGCAGCGGGAACGCGAACACCGGGGAGCTGTTTTTT.

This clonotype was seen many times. CDR3 in amino acids: CASSLGFWDTGRGTQYF. The CDR3 coding sequence is TGTGCCAGCAGCTTAGGGTTCTGGGACACAGGTCGTGGGACCCAGTACTTC. This chain connects TRBV7-9 to TRBJ2-5; perhaps TRBD1 as D (6 bases). The V and J ends lost 1 base and 7 bases respectively, with 22 bases between them. The CDR3 totals 17 residues. Per the germline V gene, CDR1 is SEHNR and CDR2 is FQNEAQ (reference sequence).

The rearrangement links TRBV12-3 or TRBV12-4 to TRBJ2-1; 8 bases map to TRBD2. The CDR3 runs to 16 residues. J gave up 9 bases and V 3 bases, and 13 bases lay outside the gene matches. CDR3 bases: TGTGCCAGCAGTTTTAGGCCTAGGGCGGGAGGTACTGAGCAGTTCTTC. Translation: CASSFRPRAGGTEQFF.

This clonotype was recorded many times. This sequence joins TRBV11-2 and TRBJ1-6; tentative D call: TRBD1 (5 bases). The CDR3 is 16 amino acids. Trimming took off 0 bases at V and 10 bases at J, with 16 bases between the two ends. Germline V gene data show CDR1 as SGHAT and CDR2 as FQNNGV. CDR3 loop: CASSLEGQGSHSPLHF. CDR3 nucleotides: TGTGCCAGCAGCTTAGAAGGGCAGGGTAGCCACTCACCCCTCCACTTT. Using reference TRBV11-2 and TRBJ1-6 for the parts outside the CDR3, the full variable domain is EAGVAQSPRYKIIEKRQSVAFWCNPISGHATLYWYQQILGQGPKLLIQFQNNGVVDDSQLPKDRFSAERLKGVDSTLKIQPAKLEDSAVYLCASSLEGQGSHSPLHFGNGTRLTVT.

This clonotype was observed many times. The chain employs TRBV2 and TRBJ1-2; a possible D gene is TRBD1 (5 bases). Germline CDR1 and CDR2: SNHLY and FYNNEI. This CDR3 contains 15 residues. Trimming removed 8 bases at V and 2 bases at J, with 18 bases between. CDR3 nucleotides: TGTGCCAGCTGTTTTTACGGGACTGCGAACTATGGCTACACCTTC. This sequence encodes CASCFYGTANYGYTF. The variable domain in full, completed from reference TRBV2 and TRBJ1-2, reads EPEVTQTPSHQVTQMGQEVILRCVPISNHLYFYWYRQILGQKVEFLVSFYNNEISEKSEIFDDQFSVERPDGSNFTLKIRSTKLEDSAMYFCASCFYGTANYGYTFGSGTRLTVV.

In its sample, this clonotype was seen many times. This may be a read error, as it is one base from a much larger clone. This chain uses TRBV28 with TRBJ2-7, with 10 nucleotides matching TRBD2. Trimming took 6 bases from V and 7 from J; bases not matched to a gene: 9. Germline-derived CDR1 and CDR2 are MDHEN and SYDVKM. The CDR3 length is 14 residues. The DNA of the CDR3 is TGTGCCAGCAGAACCGAACTAGCGGGACGGGAGCAGTACTTC. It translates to CASRTELAGREQYF.

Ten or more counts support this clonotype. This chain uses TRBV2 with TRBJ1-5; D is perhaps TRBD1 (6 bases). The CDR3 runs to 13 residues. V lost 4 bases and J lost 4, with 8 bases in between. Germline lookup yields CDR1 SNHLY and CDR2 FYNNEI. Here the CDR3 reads CASSADRNQPQHF. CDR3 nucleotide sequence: TGTGCCAGCAGTGCGGACAGAAATCAGCCCCAGCATTTT.

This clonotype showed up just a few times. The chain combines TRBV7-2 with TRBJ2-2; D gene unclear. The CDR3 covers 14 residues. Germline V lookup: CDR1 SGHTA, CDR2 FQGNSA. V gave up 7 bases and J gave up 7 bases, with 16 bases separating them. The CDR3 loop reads CASTQQLLSGELFF. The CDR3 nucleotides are TGTGCCAGCACCCAACAGCTACTCAGCGGGGAGCTGTTTTTT. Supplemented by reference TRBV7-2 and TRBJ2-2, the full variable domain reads GAGVSQSPSNKVTEKGKDVELRCDPISGHTALYWYRQSLGQGLEFLIYFQGNSAPDKSGLPSDRFSAERTGGSVSTLTIQRTQQEDSAVYLCASTQQLLSGELFFGEGSRLTVL.

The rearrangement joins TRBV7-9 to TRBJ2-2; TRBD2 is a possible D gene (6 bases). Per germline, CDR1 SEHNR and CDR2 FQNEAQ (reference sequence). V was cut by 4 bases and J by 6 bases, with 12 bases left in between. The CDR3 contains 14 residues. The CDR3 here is CASSSGRGSGELFF. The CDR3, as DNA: TGTGCCAGCAGCTCAGGGCGGGGATCCGGGGAGCTGTTTTTT.

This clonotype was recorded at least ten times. This CDR3 is CATSTGRGLIYGYTF. In DNA form, the CDR3 reads TGTGCCACCAGCACCGGCAGGGGGCTGATCTATGGCTACACCTTC. The V gene is TRBV15, the J gene TRBJ1-2; 8 bases line up with TRBD1. The CDR3 contains 15 residues. Germline-derived CDR1 and CDR2 are LNHNV and YYDKDF (reference sequence). Losses at the gene ends were 4 bases for V and 4 bases for J; bases not matched to a gene: 8.

The CDR3 here is CASSQDVGMNTEAFF. CDR3 nucleotides: TGTGCCAGCAGCCAAGACGTGGGTATGAACACTGAAGCTTTCTTT. The V call is TRBV3-1, the J call TRBJ1-1; D gene ambiguous. In germline, CDR1 is LGHDT, CDR2 YNNKEL (reference sequence). V was shortened by 0 bases and J by 0 bases, with 8 bases between the two germline ends. This CDR3 spans 15 amino acids.

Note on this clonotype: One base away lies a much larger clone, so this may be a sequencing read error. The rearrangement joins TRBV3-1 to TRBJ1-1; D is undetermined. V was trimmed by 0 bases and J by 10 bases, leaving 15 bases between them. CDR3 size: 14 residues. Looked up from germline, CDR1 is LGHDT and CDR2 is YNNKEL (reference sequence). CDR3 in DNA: TGTGCCAGCAGCCAAGATCTAGTTGTGGAAGTAGCTTTCTTT. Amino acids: CASSQDLVVEVAFF.

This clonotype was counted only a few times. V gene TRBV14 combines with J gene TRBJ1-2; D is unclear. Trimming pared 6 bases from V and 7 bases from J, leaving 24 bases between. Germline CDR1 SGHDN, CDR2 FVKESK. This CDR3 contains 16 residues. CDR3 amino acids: CASSLKTHWSDVGYTF. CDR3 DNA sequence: TGTGCCAGCAGTCTCAAAACTCACTGGTCGGATGTTGGCTACACCTTC.

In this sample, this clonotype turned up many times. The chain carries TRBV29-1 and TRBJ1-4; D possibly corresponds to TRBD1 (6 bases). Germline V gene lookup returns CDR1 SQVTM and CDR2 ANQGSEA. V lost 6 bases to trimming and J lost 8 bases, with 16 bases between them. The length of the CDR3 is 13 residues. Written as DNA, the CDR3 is TGCAGCGTGGCAACAGCGAGGGGGGAAAAACTGTTTTTT. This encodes CSVATARGEKLFF. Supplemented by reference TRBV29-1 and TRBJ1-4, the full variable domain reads SAVISQKPSRDICQRGTSLTIQCQVDSQVTMMFWYRQQPGQSLTLIATANQGSEATYESGFVIDKFPISRPNLTFSTLTVSNMSPEDSSIYLCSVATARGEKLFFGSGTQLSVL.

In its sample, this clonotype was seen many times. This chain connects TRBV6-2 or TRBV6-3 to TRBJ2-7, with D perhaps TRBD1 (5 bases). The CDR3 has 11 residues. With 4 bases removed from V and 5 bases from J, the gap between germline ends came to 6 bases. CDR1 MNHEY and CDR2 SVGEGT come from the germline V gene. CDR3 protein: CASSSRDEQYF. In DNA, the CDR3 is TGTGCCAGCAGTTCCAGGGACGAGCAGTACTTC.

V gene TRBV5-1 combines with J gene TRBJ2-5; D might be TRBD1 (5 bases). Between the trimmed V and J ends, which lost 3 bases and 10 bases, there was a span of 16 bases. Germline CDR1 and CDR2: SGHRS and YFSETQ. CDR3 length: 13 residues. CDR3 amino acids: CASSSNLGQGQYF. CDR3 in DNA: TGCGCCAGCAGCTCAAACCTCGGACAAGGCCAGTACTTC. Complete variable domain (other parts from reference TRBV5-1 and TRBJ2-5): KAGVTQTPRYLIKTRGQQVTLSCSPISGHRSVSWYQQTPGQGLQFLFEYFSETQRNKGNFPGRFSGRQFSNSRSEMNVSTLELGDSALYLCASSSNLGQGQYFGPGTRLLVL.